The 19 T cell receptor beta chains presented below share a single source sample, sequenced in a study of blood T cells in healthy people across ages. Next came a second PCR, run for about 7 to 12 cycles, which used a sample-barcoded 5' primer along with a J-beta primer mix. TCRdb reanalysed the 5' RACE reads using MiXCR and keeps one entry per CDR3 protein. The table records a few hundred thousand distinct CDR3 sequences, roughly a quarter of them present only once. The same sample was also used in a study of T cells of mothers and their children.

The sequenced material came from blood. These receptors were obtained from a boy younger than 10 in good health.

Only a few counts were recorded for this clonotype. The chain recombines TRBV15 with TRBJ2-1, with D perhaps matching TRBD1 (5 bases). Deletions cut 3 bases from V and 0 bases from J, with 6 bases between. In germline, CDR1 is LNHNV, CDR2 YYDKDF (reference sequence). The CDR3 spans 14 residues. CDR3 nucleotide sequence: TGTGCCACCAGCAGGGACAACTCCTACAATGAGCAGTTCTTC. As protein: CATSRDNSYNEQFF.

J is TRBJ2-5 and V is TRBV7-9, with no clear D. The J call may be in error: the DNA end matches TRBJ2-1 better. CDR1 and CDR2 from the germline V gene are SEHNR and FQNEAQ (reference sequence). The CDR3 is 15 residues long. This CDR3 reads CASSLDTADYNEQFF. CDR3 DNA: TGTGCCAGCAGCTTAGATACAGCAGATTACAATGAGCAGTTCTTC.

This clonotype was seen a few times. The genes are TRBV27 and TRBJ2-5, with D possibly TRBD2 on 5 matching bases. The CDR3 runs to 15 residues. With 8 bases removed from V and 6 bases from J, the gap between germline ends came to 22 bases. Germline V CDR1 and CDR2: MNHEY, SMNVEV (reference sequence). CDR3 sequence: CASGNSDDWEQTQYF. The CDR3 DNA follows: TGTGCCAGCGGAAATTCTGATGATTGGGAGCAGACCCAGTACTTC.

On this clonotype itself: One junction end disagrees with the germline gene, perhaps due to a read error. This rearrangement joins TRBV6-1 to TRBJ1-4, with D unresolved. The germline V gene has CDR1 MNHNS and CDR2 SASEGT. This CDR3 region has 11 residues. CDR3 in DNA: TGTGCCAGCAGTGTCCGGGAGGCTCCTATTTTT. Translating gives CASSVREAPIF.

This chain uses TRBV6-5 with TRBJ2-5; 9 bases align to TRBD1. This CDR3 has 17 amino acids. CDR1 and CDR2 (germline): MNHEY, SVGAGI. Trimming at V came to 4 bases and at J to 2 bases, leaving 11 bases not matched to a gene. CDR3 bases: TGTGCCAGCAGTTTACAGACCTGGACAGGGGAACAAGAGACCCAGTACTTC. It translates to CASSLQTWTGEQETQYF.

V gene TRBV2 combines with J gene TRBJ2-7; D is possibly TRBD2 (6 bases). Germline assignment: CDR1 SNHLY and CDR2 FYNNEI. The V and J ends lost 3 bases and 0 bases respectively, with 15 bases between them. The CDR3 has 16 residues. The CDR3, as DNA: TGTGCCAGCAGTGACCCCGGGGGAGGAAGCTCCTACGAGCAGTACTTC. As protein: CASSDPGGGSSYEQYF.

Regarding this clonotype: One junction end disagrees with the germline gene, perhaps due to a read error. J is TRBJ2-7 and V is TRBV27, with 9 positions matching TRBD1. Germline CDR1 is MNHEY and CDR2 is SMNVEV (reference sequence). This CDR3 spans 13 amino acids. For the CDR3, the DNA is TGTACCAGCAGTTTGCGACAGGGGGAATTGCAGTACTTC. Amino acids: CTSSLRQGELQYF.

This clonotype was picked up many times. The V call is TRBV4-3, the J call TRBJ2-5; D gene unclear. This CDR3 is 16 amino acids long. Per germline, CDR1 LGHNA and CDR2 YSLEER. V was trimmed by 6 bases and J by 5 bases, leaving 22 bases between them. This CDR3 is CASSPRTTPQGETQYF. The DNA for the CDR3 is TGCGCCAGCAGTCCCCGCACTACCCCCCAAGGGGAGACCCAGTACTTC.

This chain connects TRBV12-3 or TRBV12-4 to TRBJ2-4, with 9 nucleotides matching TRBD2. V gave up 6 bases and J gave up 7 bases; unmatched junction bases: 7. This CDR3 is 14 amino acids long. Here the CDR3 DNA reads TGTGCCAGCAGCCGGAGACTAGCGGTGAACATTCAGTACTTC. Its translation is CASSRRLAVNIQYF.

In its sample, this clonotype was seen a few times. This chain connects TRBV11-2 to TRBJ2-6; 9 bases are shared with TRBD2. Germline V gives CDR1 SGHAT, CDR2 FQNNGV. After removal of 0 bases from V and 5 bases from J, the junction contained 14 bases not matched to a gene. The CDR3 is 20 residues long. Written as DNA, the CDR3 is TGTGCCAGCAGCTTAGAGACCGTCGGGACTAGCTTTGGTTGGGCCAACGTCCTGACTTTC. This gives the protein CASSLETVGTSFGWANVLTF. Combining the CDR3 with reference TRBV11-2 and TRBJ2-6 gives the whole variable domain EAGVAQSPRYKIIEKRQSVAFWCNPISGHATLYWYQQILGQGPKLLIQFQNNGVVDDSQLPKDRFSAERLKGVDSTLKIQPAKLEDSAVYLCASSLETVGTSFGWANVLTFGAGSRLTVL.

This clonotype was counted between two and nine times. This chain uses TRBV14 with TRBJ2-5, with a possible D match to TRBD2 (6 bases). V gave up 4 bases and J gave up 11 bases, with 17 bases separating them. The length of the CDR3 is 13 residues. Germline CDR1 is SGHDN and CDR2 is FVKESK. The CDR3 region has the DNA TGTGCCAGCAGCCCCTTAGCGGCCGTGGAGCAGTACTTC. Protein sequence: CASSPLAAVEQYF.

This chain connects TRBV19 to TRBJ2-5; tentative D call: TRBD2 (5 bases). The ends were cut back, 3 bases at V and 5 bases at J, with 13 bases in the middle. Germline CDR1 LNHDA, CDR2 SQIVND (reference sequence). The CDR3 extends over 14 amino acids. In nucleotides, the CDR3 is TGTGCCAGTAGTATGTCGTGGGGAGAGGAGACCCAGTACTTC. Its translation is CASSMSWGEETQYF.

The chain combines TRBV20-1 with TRBJ2-5, with 10 positions matching TRBD1. The CDR3 loop spans 14 amino acids. With 6 bases clipped from V and 3 bases from J, the junction kept 7 bases outside the gene matches. Germline V gives CDR1 DFQATT, CDR2 SNEGSKA (reference sequence). The CDR3 bases are TGCAGTGCGGAACCCGGACAGGGGGAAGAGACCCAGTACTTC. Protein product: CSAEPGQGEETQYF.

This clonotype was seen a few times. V gene TRBV29-1 combines with J gene TRBJ1-5; D might be TRBD1 (5 bases). The germline CDR1 and CDR2 sequences are SQVTM and ANQGSEA. The CDR3 extends over 14 amino acids. The V end lost 1 base, the J end lost 5 bases, and 12 bases lay between the germline ends. The CDR3 protein is CSVEVQGSDQPQHF. In DNA form, the CDR3 reads TGCAGCGTTGAAGTTCAGGGATCGGATCAGCCCCAGCATTTT.

This clonotype was found once. The rearrangement uses TRBV20-1 and TRBJ2-3; no clear D gene. The CDR3 totals 12 residues. The V gene lost 2 bases and the J gene lost 6 bases, with 9 bases spanning the gap. Per the germline V gene, CDR1 is DFQATT and CDR2 is SNEGSKA (reference sequence). The CDR3 here is CSARKMRDTQYF. For the CDR3, the DNA is TGCAGTGCTAGAAAGATGCGGGATACGCAGTATTTT.

The J gene is TRBJ2-7, the V gene TRBV6-1; D unclear. Germline lookup yields CDR1 MNHNS and CDR2 SASEGT. Trimming removed 0 bases at V and 3 bases at J, with 6 bases between. This CDR3 comprises 13 residues. CDR3 loop: CASSEAASYEQYF. CDR3 sequence (DNA): TGTGCCAGCAGTGAAGCGGCCAGCTACGAGCAGTACTTC.

This clonotype occurred a few times. The chain is built from TRBV11-2 and TRBJ1-2; the D is unclear. V lost 3 bases and J 2 bases, leaving 4 bases between the germline ends. The CDR3 runs 12 residues. Germline V lookup: CDR1 SGHAT, CDR2 FQNNGV. The DNA for the CDR3 is TGTGCCAGCAGCTTTGTCAACTATGGCTACACCTTC. Encoded protein: CASSFVNYGYTF.

The chain uses TRBV6-5 and TRBJ1-1; TRBD1 matches 7 bases. The germline CDR1 and CDR2 sequences are MNHEY and SVGAGI. This CDR3 is built from 14 residues. V lost 6 bases, J lost 7 bases, and 11 bases stayed unmatched. This CDR3 reads CASRSPGTVHEAFF. In nucleotides, the CDR3 is TGTGCCAGCAGGTCCCCCGGGACAGTCCATGAAGCTTTCTTT.

The chain is built from TRBV20-1 and TRBJ2-7; TRBD2 agrees at 7 bases. The germline CDR1 and CDR2 sequences are DFQATT and SNEGSKA (reference sequence). V gave up 0 bases and J gave up 0 bases; unmatched junction bases: 5. CDR3 length: 15 residues. The CDR3 protein is CSARDRGGSSYEQYF. DNA for the CDR3: TGCAGTGCTAGAGATCGAGGCGGGAGCTCCTACGAGCAGTACTTC.